This T cell receptor (beta chain) was identified in a study of CD8 T cells in Susac syndrome. An input of about 0.5 to 1 ug of RNA was subjected to reverse transcription using random hexamers. TCRdb reanalysed the immunoSEQ multiplex PCR reads using MiXCR and keeps one entry per CDR3 protein. The sample holds some 260,000 distinct CDR3 sequences, about 85% seen once. V gave up 2 bases and J gave up 1 base, with 17 bases separating them. The CDR3 consists of 16 residues. The germline CDR1 and CDR2 sequences are SQVTM and ANQGSEA. The V gene is TRBV29-1, the J gene TRBJ1-1; possibly TRBD1 for D (5 bases). The TCR was taken from a human donor with multiple sclerosis. Sequencing was done on a sample of CD8+ T cells from PBMCs. The CDR3 coding sequence is TGCAGCGTTGAAAGGGTGGGAAGGGACTGGAACACTGAAGCTTTCTTT. Amino acids: CSVERVGRDWNTEAFF. Full variable domain (outside the CDR3, taken from reference TRBV29-1 and TRBJ1-1): SAVISQKPSRDICQRGTSLTIQCQVDSQVTMMFWYRQQPGQSLTLIATANQGSEATYESGFVIDKFPISRPNLTFSTLTVSNMSPEDSSIYLCSVERVGRDWNTEAFFGQGTRLTVV.